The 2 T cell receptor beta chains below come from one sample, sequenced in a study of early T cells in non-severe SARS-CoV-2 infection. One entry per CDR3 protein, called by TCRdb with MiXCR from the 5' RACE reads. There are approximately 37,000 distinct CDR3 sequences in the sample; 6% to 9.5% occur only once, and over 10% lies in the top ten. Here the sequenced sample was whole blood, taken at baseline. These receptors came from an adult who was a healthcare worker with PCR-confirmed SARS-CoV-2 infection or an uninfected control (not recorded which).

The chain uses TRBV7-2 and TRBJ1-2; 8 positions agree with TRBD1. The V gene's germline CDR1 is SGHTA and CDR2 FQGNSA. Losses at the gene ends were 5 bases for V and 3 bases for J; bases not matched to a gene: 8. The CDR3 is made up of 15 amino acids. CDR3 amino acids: CASSTDRVGDYGYTF. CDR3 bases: TGTGCCAGCAGCACGGACAGGGTTGGGGACTATGGCTACACCTTC.

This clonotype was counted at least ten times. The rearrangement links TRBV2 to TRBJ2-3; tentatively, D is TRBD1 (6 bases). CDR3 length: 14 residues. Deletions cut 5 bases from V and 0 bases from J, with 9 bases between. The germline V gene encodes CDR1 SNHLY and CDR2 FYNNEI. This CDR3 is CASSSDRSTDTQYF. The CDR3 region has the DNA TGTGCCAGCAGTTCGGACAGAAGCACAGATACGCAGTATTTT.